The 18 T cell receptor beta chains reported below all come from one sample, sequenced in a study of cytomegalovirus exposure and HLA in healthy donors (TCRdb year 2017). The library was prepared using the immunoSEQ multiplex PCR assay. In its TCRdb copy, this immuneACCESS table keeps in-frame sequences only and misses some clones. Where compared with another copy, unresolved V genes explain less than half of these, and the others have no known cause. The sample data list over 150,000 clones, and 80% to 85% of these were observed just once. The ten largest clones take up about 3% of the sample. Sequencing used PBMCs. These receptors all come from a woman younger than 35 in good health and CMV-seropositive.

The V call is TRBV20-1, the J call TRBJ2-5; D unclear. V shed 6 bases and J shed 3 bases, with 8 bases lying between them. Per the germline V gene, CDR1 is DFQATT and CDR2 is SNEGSKA (reference sequence). This CDR3 is built from 11 residues. Here the CDR3 DNA reads TGCAGTGCAAGAAGAGAAGAGACCCAGTACTTC. Amino acid sequence: CSARREETQYF.

This rearrangement joins TRBV18 to TRBJ2-5; TRBD1 agrees at 8 bases. CDR1 is KGHSH and CDR2 is LQKENI in the germline V gene. Trimming removed 5 bases from V and 2 bases from J; junction bases left unmatched: 1. This CDR3 region has 13 residues. The CDR3 DNA reads as TGTGCCAGCTCAAACAGGGGGCAAGAGACCCAGTACTTC. This sequence encodes CASSNRGQETQYF.

This chain connects TRBV5-1 to TRBJ2-7; D unclear. From germline, CDR1 is SGHRS and CDR2 YFSETQ. Trimming left V 4 bases short and J 0 bases short, with 17 bases between. This CDR3 comprises 16 residues. DNA for the CDR3: TGCGCCAGCAGCCCCCTCATAGAATCTAGCTCCTACGAGCAGTACTTC. Its protein product is CASSPLIESSSYEQYF. The variable domain in full, completed from reference TRBV5-1 and TRBJ2-7, reads KAGVTQTPRYLIKTRGQQVTLSCSPISGHRSVSWYQQTPGQGLQFLFEYFSETQRNKGNFPGRFSGRQFSNSRSEMNVSTLELGDSALYLCASSPLIESSSYEQYFGPGTRLTVT.

This chain uses TRBV7-8 with TRBJ1-5; 9 positions agree with TRBD1. CDR3 length equals 16 residues. J gave up 5 bases and V 2 bases, and 7 bases lay outside the gene matches. Germline V gene data show CDR1 as SGHVS and CDR2 as FQNEAQ. The CDR3 protein is CASSLFGTGLDQPQHF. The CDR3 bases are TGTGCCAGCAGCTTATTCGGGACAGGGCTCGATCAGCCCCAGCATTTT.

CDR3 in amino acids: CASSALDSLYEQYF. The CDR3 DNA follows: TGTGCCAGCAGTGCCCTAGACAGCCTCTACGAGCAGTACTTC. This chain connects TRBV6-1 to TRBJ2-7, with a weak D call TRBD1 (5 bases). The V and J ends lost 4 bases and 3 bases respectively, with 13 bases between them. The CDR3 is 14 amino acids. Germline V lookup: CDR1 MNHNS, CDR2 SASEGT.

This chain links TRBV6-4 with TRBJ1-2; D is perhaps TRBD1 (6 bases). V lost 3 bases to trimming and J lost 8 bases, with 10 bases between them. In germline, CDR1 is MRHNA, CDR2 SNTAGT. There are 12 residues in the CDR3. The DNA for the CDR3 is TGTGCCAGCAGTGAACAGGGAAAGGGCTACACCTTC. Translated: CASSEQGKGYTF.

The chain recombines TRBV7-9 with TRBJ1-6; TRBD1 aligns across 8 bases. The germline gives CDR1 SEHNR, CDR2 FQNEAQ (reference sequence). The CDR3 is made up of 15 amino acids. With 5 bases clipped from V and 7 bases from J, the junction kept 7 bases outside the gene matches. In DNA, the CDR3 is TGTGCCAGCAGCGCGACAGGGGTTGAGAATTCACCCCTCCACTTT. This gives the protein CASSATGVENSPLHF.

V gene TRBV5-3 combines with J gene TRBJ1-6, with D perhaps TRBD1 (5 bases). TRBV5-3 is noted as an ORF with a role that remains uncertain. The CDR3 length is 14 residues. V lost 2 bases to trimming and J lost 7 bases, with 10 bases between them. This CDR3 is CARSFGRENSPLHF. For the CDR3, the DNA is TGTGCCAGAAGCTTTGGCAGGGAAAATTCACCCCTCCACTTT.

This chain links TRBV6-5 with TRBJ1-1, with 7 bases fitting TRBD1. The CDR3 runs 13 residues. J gave up 8 bases and V 8 bases, and 11 bases lay outside the gene matches. Germline CDR1 is MNHEY and CDR2 is SVGAGI. CDR3 nucleotide sequence: TGTGCCAGCTTCCGAAACCCGGACAGGGAAGCTTTCTTT. This encodes CASFRNPDREAFF.

The V call is TRBV11-2, the J call TRBJ1-2, with 10 bases aligning to TRBD1. This CDR3 has 15 amino acids. The germline V gene encodes CDR1 SGHAT and CDR2 FQNNGV. V was pared by 6 bases and J by 6 bases, with 10 bases of the junction left unmatched. The chain's CDR3 is CASSRDRGSVNGYTF. In nucleotides, the CDR3 is TGTGCCAGCAGTCGGGACAGGGGTTCGGTTAATGGCTACACCTTC.

This clone was seen a handful of times. The rearrangement uses TRBV10-3 and TRBJ2-7; D is ambiguous. The germline gives CDR1 ENHRY, CDR2 SYGVKD. V lost 2 bases, J lost 3 bases, and 17 bases lay in between. The CDR3 is 16 residues long. The CDR3 loop is CAISESVSDVNYEQYF. The CDR3 DNA sequence: TGTGCCATCAGTGAGAGTGTAAGCGACGTTAACTACGAGCAGTACTTC.

The CDR3 nucleotides read TGTGCCAGCACCCGAAGGGGGCCGGGGACAGATACGCAGTATTTT. Its translation is CASTRRGPGTDTQYF. The chain uses TRBV6-1 and TRBJ2-3; 7 bases fit TRBD1. This CDR3 comprises 15 residues. With V trimmed by 7 bases and J by 3 bases, 10 bases remained unmatched. Germline V CDR1 and CDR2: MNHNS, SASEGT.

This rearrangement joins TRBV5-1 to TRBJ1-1, with 8 bases fitting TRBD1. Trimming at V came to 4 bases and at J to 0 bases, leaving 2 bases not matched to a gene. The germline gives CDR1 SGHRS, CDR2 YFSETQ. The CDR3 runs 14 residues. Here the CDR3 reads CASSRGQVNTEAFF. The CDR3 bases are TGCGCCAGCAGCCGGGGACAGGTGAACACTGAAGCTTTCTTT. The full variable domain, completed using reference TRBV5-1 and TRBJ1-1, is KAGVTQTPRYLIKTRGQQVTLSCSPISGHRSVSWYQQTPGQGLQFLFEYFSETQRNKGNFPGRFSGRQFSNSRSEMNVSTLELGDSALYLCASSRGQVNTEAFFGQGTRLTVV.

The chain combines TRBV5-6 with TRBJ2-1; TRBD2 agrees at 9 bases. J was trimmed by 1 base and V by 4 bases; bases with no gene match: 6. The CDR3 sequence is 16 residues long. Germline CDR1 reads SGHDT; CDR2 reads YYEEEE. The CDR3 loop reads CASSIAAGGSYNEQFF. In nucleotides, the CDR3 is TGTGCCAGCAGCATCGCAGCGGGGGGATCCTACAATGAGCAGTTCTTC.

This clone turned up a few times. The chain carries TRBV5-1 and TRBJ2-1, with 10 bases fitting TRBD2. The germline V gene has CDR1 SGHRS and CDR2 YFSETQ. This CDR3 is built from 14 residues. After removal of 3 bases from V and 9 bases from J, the junction contained 6 bases not matched to a gene. The CDR3 protein is CASSSGTSESEQFF. CDR3 nucleotide sequence: TGCGCCAGCAGCTCCGGGACTAGCGAGAGTGAGCAGTTCTTC.

This clone was seen a single time. The chain combines TRBV11-2 with TRBJ2-3, with 9 nucleotides matching TRBD2. Trimming at V came to 6 bases and at J to 8 bases, leaving 6 bases not matched to a gene. Germline V gene lookup returns CDR1 SGHAT and CDR2 FQNNGV. The CDR3 is 13 amino acids. CDR3 amino acids: CASRSLAGLTQYF. The CDR3 coding sequence is TGTGCCAGCAGATCTCTAGCGGGGCTTACGCAGTATTTT.

In its sample, this clone was seen once. The chain combines TRBV27 with TRBJ1-1; D is perhaps TRBD1 (6 bases). The CDR3 runs 15 residues. Germline CDR1 reads MNHEY; CDR2 reads SMNVEV (reference sequence). With 5 bases removed from V and 7 bases from J, the gap between germline ends came to 20 bases. CDR3 protein: CASSPTNRVGIEAFF. DNA of the CDR3: TGTGCCAGCAGTCCGACCAACAGGGTTGGTATTGAAGCTTTCTTT.

The sample holds a few counts of this clone. The genes are TRBV7-9 and TRBJ2-7; unclear D gene. Germline-derived CDR1 and CDR2 are SEHNR and FQNEAQ (reference sequence). V was pared by 5 bases and J by 5 bases, with 10 bases between. This CDR3 is built from 12 residues. CDR3 amino acids: CASSEIPHEQYF. DNA for the CDR3: TGTGCCAGCAGCGAGATTCCCCACGAGCAGTACTTC.